The entry that follows covers one T cell receptor beta chain sequence. The target antigen is unknown. Clones were sequenced by immunoSEQ multiplex PCR, and TCRdb holds only the in-frame ones, with some missing. This table has about 2.1 million clones, roughly 93% appearing once. Naive CD8 cells were CD45RO-negative, positively selected for CCR7, excluding terminally differentiated effector memory CD45RA+ cells. The source of the sample is a study of shared clonotypes between healthy human individuals. Study-level points and caveats: Only blood underwent sampling, and tissue repertoires likely differ.

The receptor comes from a man aged 18 to 30 in good health. Some clones in this sample may be carry-over from other donors' samples. The sample consisted of naive CD8+ T cells from PBMCs.

CDR3 loop: CASGDYRSNTGELFF. The DNA of the CDR3 is TGTGCCAGCGGCGATTACAGATCGAACACCGGGGAGCTGTTTTTT. This sequence joins TRBV7-2 and TRBJ2-2; D is ambiguous. Trimming stripped 8 bases from V and 0 bases from J, with 13 bases between. CDR1 SGHTA and CDR2 FQGNSA come from the germline V gene. The CDR3 extends over 15 amino acids.